A single sample is the source of the 24 T cell receptor beta chains below, sequenced in a study of cytomegalovirus exposure and HLA in healthy donors. The PCR contained 60 Vbeta and 13 Jbeta primers. Using immunoSEQ multiplex PCR, the repertoire was profiled, and TCRdb retains in-frame clones only, with some absent. The profile covers approximately 160,000 clones, with approximately 73% appearing a single time and approximately 1.3% taken by the ten largest. Sequencing was done on a sample of PBMCs. These receptors all stem from a man over 45 in good health and CMV-seronegative.

J is TRBJ2-5 and V is TRBV4-3, with 8 bases matching TRBD1. In germline, CDR1 is LGHNA, CDR2 YSLEER. This CDR3 contains 17 residues. V lost 0 bases, J lost 5 bases, and 11 bases stayed unmatched. The CDR3: CASSQDRAGGRGETQYF. DNA of the CDR3: TGCGCCAGCAGCCAAGATAGGGCAGGGGGCCGAGGGGAGACCCAGTACTTC.

The chain joins TRBV21-1 to TRBJ1-3; TRBD1 reflects the table's D call only, with no check against the DNA. TRBV21-1 is given as a pseudogene. The CDR3 contains 15 residues. CDR3 sequence: CASSNRGRGGNTIYF. Written as DNA, the CDR3 is TGTGCCAGCAGCAACAGGGGGCGCGGAGGAAACACCATATATTTT.

This chain joins TRBV6-5 and TRBJ2-7; D gene unclear. Germline V CDR1 and CDR2: MNHEY, SVGAGI. The CDR3 loop spans 11 amino acids. V gave up 5 bases and J gave up 3 bases, with 5 bases separating them. CDR3 bases: TGTGCCAGCAGTCTCGGCTACGAGCAGTACTTC. Protein product: CASSLGYEQYF.

This chain's CDR3 is CASSFKGAYEQYF. For the CDR3, the DNA is TGTGCCAGCAGCTTTAAGGGGGCCTACGAGCAGTACTTC. The gene calls are TRBV5-4 and TRBJ2-7; D is possibly TRBD1 (6 bases). The CDR3 consists of 13 residues. The germline V and J ends were trimmed by 2 bases and 2 bases, with 8 bases remaining between them. CDR1 and CDR2 (germline): SGHNT, YYREEE (reference sequence).

The chain combines TRBV7-2 with TRBJ2-7, with TRBD1 matching over 7 bases. The V gene's germline CDR1 is SGHTA and CDR2 FQGNSA. The CDR3 sequence is 14 residues long. The V and J ends lost 5 bases and 2 bases, in that order; junction bases with no gene match: 6. Here the CDR3 reads CASSLLGQTYEQYF. The CDR3 DNA is TGTGCCAGCAGCCTGCTGGGACAGACCTACGAGCAGTACTTC.

This clone was seen more than once but under ten times. This chain joins TRBV6-5 and TRBJ2-3; TRBD2 aligns across 8 bases. The V gene's germline CDR1 is MNHEY and CDR2 SVGAGI. V was clipped by 0 bases and J by 6 bases; unmatched bases: 8. The CDR3 contains 16 residues. The CDR3 DNA follows: TGTGCCAGCAGTTACTCGCCCCGGACTAGCTTTGATACGCAGTATTTT. Protein: CASSYSPRTSFDTQYF.

This chain's CDR3 is CASSTGQGAGSGNTIYF. The DNA of the CDR3 is TGCGCCAGCAGCACGGGACAGGGGGCCGGCTCTGGAAACACCATATATTTT. The chain employs TRBV5-1 and TRBJ1-3; TRBD1 matches at 12 bases. CDR1 SGHRS and CDR2 YFSETQ come from the germline V gene. The CDR3 totals 17 residues. V lost 4 bases and J lost 0; bases outside the gene matches: 5.

This clone was counted a single time. The J gene is TRBJ2-5, the V gene TRBV7-6, with 8 bases aligning to TRBD1. V shed 3 bases and J 5 bases; nucleotides not matched to a gene: 8. Germline V gives CDR1 SGHVS, CDR2 FNYEAQ. The CDR3 extends over 15 amino acids. The CDR3 DNA sequence: TGTGCCAGCAGCTTGCAGGGGGCGATTGCGGAGACCCAGTACTTC. It specifies CASSLQGAIAETQYF.

The gene calls are TRBV18 and TRBJ1-5, with 8 nucleotides matching TRBD1. The CDR3 consists of 15 residues. Germline V gives CDR1 KGHSH, CDR2 LQKENI. V shed 3 bases, J shed 4 bases, and the junction held 5 bases outside the gene matches. DNA for the CDR3: TGTGCCAGCTCACCTACCGACAGGGGTAATCAGCCCCAGCATTTT. Residues: CASSPTDRGNQPQHF.

The chain joins TRBV6-4 to TRBJ2-1; D is possibly TRBD1 (6 bases). Between the trimmed V and J ends, which lost 0 bases and 1 base, there was a span of 7 bases. CDR3 length: 15 amino acids. Germline V CDR1 and CDR2: MRHNA, SNTAGT. The CDR3 region has the DNA TGTGCCAGCAGTGACTCTACAGGGTCCTACAATGAGCAGTTCTTC. It is translated as CASSDSTGSYNEQFF.

This clone was detected a few times. The chain recombines TRBV4-3 with TRBJ2-7, with 8 nucleotides matching TRBD1. J gave up 6 bases and V 1 base, and 2 bases lay outside the gene matches. This CDR3 region has 13 residues. Germline lookup yields CDR1 LGHNA and CDR2 YSLEER. The CDR3: CASSQGTGPEQYF. The CDR3 DNA follows: TGCGCCAGCAGCCAAGGGACAGGGCCCGAGCAGTACTTC.

The chain links TRBV27 to TRBJ2-7; 8 positions match TRBD1. V shed 8 bases, J shed 4 bases, and the junction held 19 bases outside the gene matches. Germline V gives CDR1 MNHEY, CDR2 SMNVEV (reference sequence). CDR3 size: 17 residues. The CDR3 reads CASAKRPMTGAVYEQYF. The DNA for the CDR3 is TGTGCCAGCGCAAAACGGCCCATGACAGGGGCCGTTTACGAGCAGTACTTC.

The rearrangement uses TRBV29-1 and TRBJ1-5; 8 bases match TRBD1. Germline lookup yields CDR1 SQVTM and CDR2 ANQGSEA. The CDR3 contains 13 residues. J lost 7 bases, V lost 3 bases, and 5 bases had no gene match. The CDR3, as DNA: TGCAGCGTTGAGACGGACAGGGCACAGCCCCAGCATTTT. Translated, it gives CSVETDRAQPQHF.

The chain links TRBV5-1 to TRBJ2-5, with D possibly being TRBD2 (6 bases). Gene TRBJ2-7 matches the end of the DNA better, so the J call may be wrong. The CDR3 consists of 14 residues. From germline, CDR1 is SGHRS and CDR2 YFSETQ. Here the CDR3 reads CASSSGLKAYEQYF. CDR3 DNA sequence: TGCGCCAGCAGCTCCGGACTAAAAGCCTACGAGCAGTACTTC.

The rearrangement uses TRBV29-1 and TRBJ2-7; 9 bases are a match to TRBD2. Trimming took 4 bases from V and 4 from J; bases not matched to a gene: 11. The germline gives CDR1 SQVTM, CDR2 ANQGSEA. The CDR3 runs to 15 residues. The CDR3 spells CSVVVSGGNFYEQYF. In nucleotides, the CDR3 is TGCAGCGTTGTAGTTAGCGGGGGTAACTTTTACGAGCAGTACTTC.

The rearrangement joins TRBV11-2 to TRBJ1-3; D perhaps matches TRBD1 (6 bases). The germline gives CDR1 SGHAT, CDR2 FQNNGV. V was cut by 1 base and J by 4 bases, with 11 bases left in between. This CDR3 region has 15 residues. CDR3 sequence reads: CASSLGITGGNTIYF. The CDR3 DNA follows: TGTGCCAGCAGCTTAGGCATTACAGGGGGAAACACCATATATTTT.

The CDR3 protein is CASSPTGGAYEQYF. CDR3 bases: TGTGCCAGCAGCCCGACAGGGGGCGCCTACGAGCAGTACTTC. The chain employs TRBV5-6 and TRBJ2-5; 10 nucleotides agree with TRBD1. TRBJ2-7 matches the DNA end more closely, so the J call is doubtful. Germline CDR1 and CDR2: SGHDT and YYEEEE. CDR3 length: 14 residues.

This clone was observed a few times. At one end, the junction sequence differs from germline, possibly due to a read error. The J gene is TRBJ1-2, the V gene TRBV28; 7 positions match TRBD1. The CDR3 covers 16 residues. Per the germline V gene, CDR1 is MDHEN and CDR2 is SYDVKM. The CDR3 DNA reads as TGTGCCAGCAGGTTATCGGGTTTGACAGGGCCATATGGCTACACCTTC. Translated: CASRLSGLTGPYGYTF.

The chain has TRBV7-2 and TRBJ2-7, with D possibly matching TRBD2 (5 bases). Trimming removed 7 bases at V and 0 bases at J, with 16 bases between. Germline CDR1 reads SGHTA; CDR2 reads FQGNSA. The CDR3 is 15 amino acids. DNA of the CDR3: TGTGCCAGCACCCCGAGCGGAATTAGCTCCTACGAGCAGTACTTC. The encoded protein is CASTPSGISSYEQYF.

V and J are TRBV6-6 and TRBJ1-2; D is undetermined. Per the germline V gene, CDR1 is MNHNY and CDR2 is SVGAGI (reference sequence). Trimming took 2 bases from V and 2 from J, leaving 9 bases between them. This CDR3 region has 14 residues. The DNA of the CDR3 is TGTGCCAGCAGTTACGTTCAGGCAAACTATGGCTACACCTTC. Its translation: CASSYVQANYGYTF.

This chain joins TRBV7-9 and TRBJ2-6, with 7 nucleotides matching TRBD1. CDR1 is SEHNR and CDR2 is FQNEAQ in the germline V gene (reference sequence). With V trimmed by 6 bases and J by 4 bases, 12 bases remained unmatched. The CDR3 loop spans 17 amino acids. Here the CDR3 reads CASSLDRTQMGANVLTF. The CDR3 DNA reads TGTGCCAGCAGTTTGGACAGGACCCAGATGGGGGCCAACGTCCTGACTTTC.

The chain recombines TRBV7-2 with TRBJ2-3, with 8 bases lining up with TRBD2. Germline CDR1 SGHTA, CDR2 FQGNSA. The J segment lost 2 bases and the V segment lost 6 bases, leaving 13 bases of the junction unmatched. The CDR3 length is 17 residues. CDR3 sequence: CASRGGGAGAVTDTQYF. The CDR3 nucleotides are TGTGCCAGCAGGGGGGGAGGAGCGGGGGCCGTCACAGATACGCAGTATTTT.

The chain has TRBV18 and TRBJ1-5, with D perhaps matching TRBD1 (5 bases). The CDR3 runs to 15 residues. V was clipped by 2 bases and J by 2 bases, with 10 bases between them. From germline, CDR1 is KGHSH and CDR2 LQKENI. The CDR3 coding sequence is TGTGCCAGCTCACCAACAGGAGGGGGCAATCAGCCCCAGCATTTT. This translates into CASSPTGGGNQPQHF.

J is TRBJ1-5 and V is TRBV5-1; D ambiguous. Germline V lookup: CDR1 SGHRS, CDR2 YFSETQ. CDR3 length equals 15 residues. Trimming removed 2 bases at V and 0 bases at J, with 9 bases between. The CDR3 DNA reads TGCGCCAGCAGCTTCGGAGTCAATAGCAATCAGCCCCAGCATTTT. Protein product: CASSFGVNSNQPQHF.